This T cell receptor (beta chain) is drawn from a study of blood T cell repertoires in COVID-19. About the research overall: The United States, Italy and Spain were the sources of the acute and convalescent COVID-19 samples. Sources were T cells, B-cell-depleted T cells, or PBMCs; the material itself was cDNA or gDNA.

Per the original methods: Amplified reference gene primers provided the basis for estimating nucleated cell counts. The data were produced by immunoSEQ multiplex PCR, yet TCRdb's version contains in-frame clones alone and is incomplete. The D gene and trimming were derived from the DNA, and the V and J assignments and clone size from that table. The sample contains 200,000 or so clones, around 92% of which appear only once. CDR1 is LGHDT, CDR2 YNNKEL, per germline (reference sequence). V was pared by 0 bases and J by 9 bases, with 12 bases between. This CDR3 is 15 amino acids long. The sample consisted of PBMCs or T cells enriched from blood (not recorded which). V is TRBV3-1 (or the pseudogene TRBV3-2) and J is TRBJ1-6, with D perhaps TRBD1 (6 bases). The receptor was derived from a woman between 18 and 30 years old who had recovered from COVID-19. The CDR3 DNA follows: TGTGCCAGCAGCCAAGAGTCAGGGGCGAGTTCACCCCTCCACTTT. Its translation is CASSQESGASSPLHF.